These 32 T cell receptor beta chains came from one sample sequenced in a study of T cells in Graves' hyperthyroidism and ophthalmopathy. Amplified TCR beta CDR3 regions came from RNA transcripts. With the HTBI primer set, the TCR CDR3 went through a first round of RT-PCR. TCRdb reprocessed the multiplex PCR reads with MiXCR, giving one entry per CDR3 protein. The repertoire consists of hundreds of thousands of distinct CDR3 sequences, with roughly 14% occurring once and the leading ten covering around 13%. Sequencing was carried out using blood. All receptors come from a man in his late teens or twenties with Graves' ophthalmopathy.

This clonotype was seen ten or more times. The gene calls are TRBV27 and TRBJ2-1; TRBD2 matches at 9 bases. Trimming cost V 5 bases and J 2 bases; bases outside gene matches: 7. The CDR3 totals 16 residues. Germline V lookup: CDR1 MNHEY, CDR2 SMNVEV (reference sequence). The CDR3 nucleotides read TGTGCCAGCAGTCAGTATAGGACTAGCGCCTACAATGAGCAGTTCTTC. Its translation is CASSQYRTSAYNEQFF.

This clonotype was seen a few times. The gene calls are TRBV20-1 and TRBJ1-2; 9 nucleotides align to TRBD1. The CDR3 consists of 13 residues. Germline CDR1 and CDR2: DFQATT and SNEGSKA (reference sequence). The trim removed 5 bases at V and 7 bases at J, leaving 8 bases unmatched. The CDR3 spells CSAADRGLRGYTF. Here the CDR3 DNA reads TGCAGTGCTGCGGACAGGGGCCTACGTGGCTACACCTTC.

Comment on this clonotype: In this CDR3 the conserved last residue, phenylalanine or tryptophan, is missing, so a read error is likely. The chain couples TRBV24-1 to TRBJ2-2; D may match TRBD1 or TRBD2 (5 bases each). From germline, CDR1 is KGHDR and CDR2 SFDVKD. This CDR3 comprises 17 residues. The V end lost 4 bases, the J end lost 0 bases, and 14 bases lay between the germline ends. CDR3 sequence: CATSEAGAPTNTGELFL. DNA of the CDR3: TGTGCCACCAGTGAAGCCGGGGCGCCCACGAACACCGGGGAGCTGTTTCTT.

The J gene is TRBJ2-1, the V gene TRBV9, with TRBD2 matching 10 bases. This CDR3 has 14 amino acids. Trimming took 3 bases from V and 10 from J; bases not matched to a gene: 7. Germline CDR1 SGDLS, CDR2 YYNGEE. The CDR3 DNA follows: TGTGCCAGCAGCGCGGCTAGCGGGAGCTGGGAGCAGTTCTTC. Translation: CASSAASGSWEQFF.

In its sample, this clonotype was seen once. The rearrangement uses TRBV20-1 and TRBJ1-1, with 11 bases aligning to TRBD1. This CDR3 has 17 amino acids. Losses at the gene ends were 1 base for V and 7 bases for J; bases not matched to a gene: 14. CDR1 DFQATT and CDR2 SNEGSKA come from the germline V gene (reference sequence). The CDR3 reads CSARGAVIKGQGGEAFF. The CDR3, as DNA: TGCAGTGCTAGAGGAGCAGTCATAAAGGGACAGGGGGGTGAAGCTTTCTTT.

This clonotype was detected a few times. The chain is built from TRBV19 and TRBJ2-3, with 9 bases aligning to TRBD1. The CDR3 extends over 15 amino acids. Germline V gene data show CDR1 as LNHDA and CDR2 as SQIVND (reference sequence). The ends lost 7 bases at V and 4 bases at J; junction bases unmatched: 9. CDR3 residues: CASKGTGIFPDTQYF. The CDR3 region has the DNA TGTGCCAGTAAGGGGACAGGGATCTTTCCAGATACGCAGTATTTT.

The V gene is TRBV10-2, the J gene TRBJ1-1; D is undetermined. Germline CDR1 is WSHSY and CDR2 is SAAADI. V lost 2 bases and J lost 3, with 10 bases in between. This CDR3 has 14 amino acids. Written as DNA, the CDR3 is TGCGCCAGCAGTGAGCTGTCAGGCTACACTGAAGCTTTCTTT. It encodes CASSELSGYTEAFF.

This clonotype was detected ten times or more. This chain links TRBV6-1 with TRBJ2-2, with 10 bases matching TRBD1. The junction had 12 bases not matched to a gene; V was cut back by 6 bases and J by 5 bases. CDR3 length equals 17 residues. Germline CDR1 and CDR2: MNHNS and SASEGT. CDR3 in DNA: TGTGCCAGCAGGGCCGGGACAGGGGACCTGAGGACCGGGGAGCTGTTTTTT. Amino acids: CASRAGTGDLRTGELFF.

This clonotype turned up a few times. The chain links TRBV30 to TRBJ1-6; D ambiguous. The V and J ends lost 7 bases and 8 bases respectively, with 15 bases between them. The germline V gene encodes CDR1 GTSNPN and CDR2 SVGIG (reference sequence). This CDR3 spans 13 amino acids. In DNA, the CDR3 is TGTGCCTCAAGGATCAACCGGGATTCACCCCTCCACTTT. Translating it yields CASRINRDSPLHF.

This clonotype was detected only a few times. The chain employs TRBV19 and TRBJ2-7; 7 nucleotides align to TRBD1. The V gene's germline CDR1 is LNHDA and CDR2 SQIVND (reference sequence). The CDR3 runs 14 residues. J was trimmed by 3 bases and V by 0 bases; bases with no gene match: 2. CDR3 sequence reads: CASSIETGDYEQYF. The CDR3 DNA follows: TGTGCCAGTAGTATAGAAACAGGGGACTACGAGCAGTACTTC. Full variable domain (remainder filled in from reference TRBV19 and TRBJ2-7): DGGITQSPKYLFRKEGQNVTLSCEQNLNHDAMYWYRQDPGQGLRLIYYSQIVNDFQKGDIAEGYSVSREKKESFPLTVTSAQKNPTAFYLCASSIETGDYEQYFGPGTRLTVT.

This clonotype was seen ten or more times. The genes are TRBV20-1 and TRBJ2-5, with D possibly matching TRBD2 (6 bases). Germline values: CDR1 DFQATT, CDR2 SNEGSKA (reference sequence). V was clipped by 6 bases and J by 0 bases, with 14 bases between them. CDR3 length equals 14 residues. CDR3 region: CSASRAGYQETQYF. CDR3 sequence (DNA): TGCAGTGCGAGTAGAGCGGGCTACCAAGAGACCCAGTACTTC.

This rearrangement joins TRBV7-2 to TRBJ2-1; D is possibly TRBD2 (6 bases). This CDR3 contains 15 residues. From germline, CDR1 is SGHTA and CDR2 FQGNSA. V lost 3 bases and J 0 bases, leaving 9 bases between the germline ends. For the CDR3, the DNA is TGTGCCAGCAGCTTGACTAGTGTCTCCTACAATGAGCAGTTCTTC. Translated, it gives CASSLTSVSYNEQFF.

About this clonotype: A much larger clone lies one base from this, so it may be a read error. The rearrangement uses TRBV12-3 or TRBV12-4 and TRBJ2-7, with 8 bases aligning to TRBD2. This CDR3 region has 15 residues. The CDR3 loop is CAGSPLTGTSSEQYF. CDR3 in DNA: TGTGCCGGCAGCCCCCTCACCGGGACTAGTAGCGAGCAGTACTTC.

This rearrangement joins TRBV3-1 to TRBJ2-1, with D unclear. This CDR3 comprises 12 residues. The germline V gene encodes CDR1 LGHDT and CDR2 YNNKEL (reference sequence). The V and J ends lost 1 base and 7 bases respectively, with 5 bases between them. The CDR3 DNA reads TGTGCCAGCAGCCAAGTGAGGAATGAGCAGTTCTTC. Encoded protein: CASSQVRNEQFF.

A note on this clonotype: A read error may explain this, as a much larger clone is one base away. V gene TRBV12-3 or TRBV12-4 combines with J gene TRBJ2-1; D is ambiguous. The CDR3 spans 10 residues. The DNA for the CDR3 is TGTGGCTCCGGGTCAGGCGAGCAGTTCTTC. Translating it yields CGSGSGEQFF.

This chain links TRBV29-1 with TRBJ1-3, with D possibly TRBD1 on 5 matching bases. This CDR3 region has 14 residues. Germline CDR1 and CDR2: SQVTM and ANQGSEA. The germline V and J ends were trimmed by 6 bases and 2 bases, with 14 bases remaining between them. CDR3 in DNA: TGCAGCGTGCTGACAGAGCTACCTGGAAACACCATATATTTT. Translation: CSVLTELPGNTIYF.

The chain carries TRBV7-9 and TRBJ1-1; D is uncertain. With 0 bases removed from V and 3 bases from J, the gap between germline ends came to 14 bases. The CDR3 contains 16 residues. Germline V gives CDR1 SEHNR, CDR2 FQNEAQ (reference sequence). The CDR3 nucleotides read TGTGCCAGCAGCTTAGCCTCCAGGCCAAGGGACACTGAAGCTTTCTTT. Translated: CASSLASRPRDTEAFF.

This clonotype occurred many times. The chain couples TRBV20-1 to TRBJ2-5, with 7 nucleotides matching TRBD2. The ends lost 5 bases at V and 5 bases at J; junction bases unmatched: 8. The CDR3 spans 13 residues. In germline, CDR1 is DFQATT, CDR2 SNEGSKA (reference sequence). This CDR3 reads CSAPGGMAETQYF. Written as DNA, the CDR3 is TGCAGTGCTCCCGGGGGGATGGCGGAGACCCAGTACTTC.

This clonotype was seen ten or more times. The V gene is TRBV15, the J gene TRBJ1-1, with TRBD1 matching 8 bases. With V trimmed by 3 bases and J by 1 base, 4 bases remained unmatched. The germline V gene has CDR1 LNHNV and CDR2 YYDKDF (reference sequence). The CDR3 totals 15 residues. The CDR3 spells CATSRNRGWNTEAFF. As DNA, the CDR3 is TGTGCCACCAGCAGGAACAGGGGGTGGAACACTGAAGCTTTCTTT.

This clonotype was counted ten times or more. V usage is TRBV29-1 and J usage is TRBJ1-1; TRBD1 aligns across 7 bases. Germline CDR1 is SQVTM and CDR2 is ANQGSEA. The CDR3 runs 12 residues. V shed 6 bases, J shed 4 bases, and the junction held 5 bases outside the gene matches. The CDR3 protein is CSVNRGGTEAFF. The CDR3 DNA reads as TGCAGCGTCAACAGGGGCGGCACTGAAGCTTTCTTT. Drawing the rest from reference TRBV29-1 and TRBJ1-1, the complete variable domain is SAVISQKPSRDICQRGTSLTIQCQVDSQVTMMFWYRQQPGQSLTLIATANQGSEATYESGFVIDKFPISRPNLTFSTLTVSNMSPEDSSIYLCSVNRGGTEAFFGQGTRLTVV.

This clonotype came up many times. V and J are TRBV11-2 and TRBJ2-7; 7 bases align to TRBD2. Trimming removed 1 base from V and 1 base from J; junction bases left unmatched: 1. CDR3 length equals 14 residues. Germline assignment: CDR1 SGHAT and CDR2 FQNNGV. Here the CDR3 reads CASSLALASYEQYF. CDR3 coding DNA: TGTGCCAGCAGCTTAGCACTAGCGTCCTACGAGCAGTACTTC.

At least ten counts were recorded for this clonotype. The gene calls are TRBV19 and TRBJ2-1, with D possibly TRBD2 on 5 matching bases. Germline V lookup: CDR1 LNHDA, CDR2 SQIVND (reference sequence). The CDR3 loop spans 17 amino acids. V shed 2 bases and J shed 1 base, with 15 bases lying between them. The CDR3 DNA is TGTGCCAGTAGTATATTATATCTGGGGAGATCCTACAATGAGCAGTTCTTC. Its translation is CASSILYLGRSYNEQFF.

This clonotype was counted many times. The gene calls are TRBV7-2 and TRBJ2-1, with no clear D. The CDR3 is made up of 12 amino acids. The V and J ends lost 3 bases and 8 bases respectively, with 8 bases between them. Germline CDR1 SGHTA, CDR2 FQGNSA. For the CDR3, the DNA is TGTGCCAGCAGCTTTAATCTATATGAGCAGTTCTTC. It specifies CASSFNLYEQFF.

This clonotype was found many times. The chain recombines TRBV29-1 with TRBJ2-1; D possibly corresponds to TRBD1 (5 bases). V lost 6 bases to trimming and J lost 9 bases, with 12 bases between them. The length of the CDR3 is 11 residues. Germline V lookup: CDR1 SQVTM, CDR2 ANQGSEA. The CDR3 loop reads CSVASTAEQFF. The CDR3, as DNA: TGCAGCGTCGCCTCGACAGCTGAGCAGTTCTTC.

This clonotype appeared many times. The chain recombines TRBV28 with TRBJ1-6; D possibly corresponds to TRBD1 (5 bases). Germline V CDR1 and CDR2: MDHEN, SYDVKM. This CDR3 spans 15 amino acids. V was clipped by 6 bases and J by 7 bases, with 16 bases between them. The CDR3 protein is CASRLGTGGNSPLHF. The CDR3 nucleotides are TGTGCCAGCAGGCTTGGGACCGGCGGGAATTCACCCCTCCACTTT.

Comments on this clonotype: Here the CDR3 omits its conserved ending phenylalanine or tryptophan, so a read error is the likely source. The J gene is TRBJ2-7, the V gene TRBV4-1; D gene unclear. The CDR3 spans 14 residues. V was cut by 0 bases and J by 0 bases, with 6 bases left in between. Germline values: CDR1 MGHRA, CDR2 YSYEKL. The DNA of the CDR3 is TGCGCCAGCAGCCAAGAACAGAGCTCCTACGAGCAGTACCTC. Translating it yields CASSQEQSSYEQYL.

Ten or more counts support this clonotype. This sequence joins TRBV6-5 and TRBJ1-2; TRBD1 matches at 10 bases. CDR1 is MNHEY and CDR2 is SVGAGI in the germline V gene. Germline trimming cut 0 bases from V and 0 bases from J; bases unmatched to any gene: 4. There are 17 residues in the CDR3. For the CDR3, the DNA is TGTGCCAGCAGTTACTCTTGGACAGGGGGTACTAACTATGGCTACACCTTC. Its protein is CASSYSWTGGTNYGYTF.

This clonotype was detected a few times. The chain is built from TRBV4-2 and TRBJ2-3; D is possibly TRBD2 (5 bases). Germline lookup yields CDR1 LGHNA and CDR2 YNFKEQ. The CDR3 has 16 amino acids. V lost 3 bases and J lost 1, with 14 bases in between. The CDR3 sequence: CASSQGDLWGTDTQYF. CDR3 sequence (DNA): TGTGCCAGCAGCCAGGGAGACCTATGGGGCACAGATACGCAGTATTTT.

The CDR3 protein is CASSMTGLAGVERTDTQYF. The CDR3 DNA sequence: TGTGCCAGTAGTATGACCGGACTAGCGGGAGTTGAGCGCACAGATACGCAGTATTTT. The V call is TRBV19, the J call TRBJ2-3; 13 bases align to TRBD2. Germline V gives CDR1 LNHDA, CDR2 SQIVND (reference sequence). CDR3 size: 19 residues. Losses at the gene ends were 3 bases for V and 1 base for J; bases not matched to a gene: 10.

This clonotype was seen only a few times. DNA of the CDR3: TGTGCCATCAGTGGTAACGAGGGGTTCTCTGGAAACACCATATATTTT. It codes for CAISGNEGFSGNTIYF. The V call is TRBV10-3, the J call TRBJ1-3; tentative D call: TRBD1 (5 bases). The CDR3 sequence is 16 residues long. V lost 4 bases, J lost 0 bases, and 13 bases lay in between. Germline CDR1 is ENHRY and CDR2 is SYGVKD.

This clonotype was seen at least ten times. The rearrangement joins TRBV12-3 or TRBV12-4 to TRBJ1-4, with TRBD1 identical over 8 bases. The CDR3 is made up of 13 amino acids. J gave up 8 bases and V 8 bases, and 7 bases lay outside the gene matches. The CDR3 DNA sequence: TGTGCCAGCCTGGACAGGGACAGGGAAAAACTGTTTTTT. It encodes CASLDRDREKLFF.

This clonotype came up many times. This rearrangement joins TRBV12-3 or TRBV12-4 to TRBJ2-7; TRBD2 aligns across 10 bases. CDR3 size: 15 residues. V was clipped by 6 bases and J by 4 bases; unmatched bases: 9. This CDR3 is CASSKPRTSGYEQYF. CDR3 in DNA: TGTGCCAGCAGCAAACCCCGGACTAGCGGTTACGAGCAGTACTTC.